The TCR beta chain described here comes from a study of high-grade serous ovarian cancer treatment subgroups. Assay: immunoSEQ multiplex PCR; the TCRdb copy retains only in-frame clones and omits some. The sample has 4,500 or so clones, approximately 85% seen once. Tumor samples were taken before definitive surgery or chemotherapy. What was sequenced was tumor tissue. This TCR derives from a human donor with high-grade serous ovarian cancer.

The CDR3 DNA follows: TGTGCCAGCAGTTTATACAGGTTCGGCAATCAGCCCCAGCATTTT. It encodes CASSLYRFGNQPQHF. This chain uses TRBV28 with TRBJ1-5, with D perhaps TRBD1 (5 bases). The V gene lost 1 base and the J gene lost 2 bases, with 9 bases spanning the gap. From germline, CDR1 is MDHEN and CDR2 SYDVKM. CDR3 length: 15 residues.